The T cell receptor (beta chain) under discussion was sequenced for a study of blood T cell repertoires in COVID-19. Whole-study context: Donors in the United States, Italy and Spain gave samples during acute or convalescent COVID-19. Sources were T cells, B-cell-depleted T cells, or PBMCs; the material itself was cDNA or gDNA.

The V and J ends lost 1 base and 4 bases, in that order; junction bases with no gene match: 1. The CDR3 sequence is 15 residues long. Germline CDR1 reads SGHRS; CDR2 reads YFSETQ. Per the study methods: Counts of nucleated cells, estimated from reference gene primer amplification, were obtained. Generated by immunoSEQ multiplex PCR, the TCRdb table keeps only in-frame clones and is missing some. V and J calls and clone size are copied from that table; D and trimming were computed from the DNA. The sample holds about 140,000 clones, 65% to 85% seen once. This chain links TRBV5-1 with TRBJ2-1; 11 bases are a match to TRBD2. Sequenced sample: peripheral blood. The TCR was taken from a middle-aged man with active or convalescent COVID-19. The CDR3 coding sequence is TGCGCCAGCAGCTTGACTAGCGGGAGTTACAATGAGCAGTTCTTC. Protein: CASSLTSGSYNEQFF.